These T cell receptor beta chains were read from a single sample in a study of cytomegalovirus exposure and HLA in healthy donors. Some clones are missing from TCRdb's copy, which holds only in-frame ones; the method was immunoSEQ multiplex PCR. The sample has over 150,000 clones; roughly 72% are singletons. Sequenced: PBMCs. The receptor source for this set is a man aged 25-45 years in good health and CMV-seronegative. CDR3s include the opening cysteine and the closing phenylalanine or tryptophan. D genes are given only for firm matches. For some rows the clone size is stated as once, few or many, or as a class when expanded; others skip it.

size	V	J	D	CDR3	DNA
NA	TRBV6-1	TRBJ2-7	NA	CASRDNHEQYF	TGTGCCAGCAGAGACAATCACGAGCAGTACTTC
NA	TRBV18	TRBJ1-5	TRBD1	CASSPDRVNQPQHF	TGTGCCAGCTCACCCGACAGGGTCAATCAGCCCCAGCATTTT
NA	TRBV6-6	TRBJ2-4	NA	CASSYPADLAKNIQYF	TGTGCCAGCAGTTACCCTGCAGATCTAGCCAAAAACATTCAGTACTTC
NA	TRBV19	TRBJ2-3	NA	CASSSTVADTQYF	TGTGCCAGTAGTTCTACAGTGGCAGATACGCAGTATTTT
NA	TRBV28	TRBJ1-1	NA	CASSSQGGYTEAFF	TGTGCCAGCAGTTCCCAGGGAGGGTACACTGAAGCTTTCTTT
once	TRBV6-1	TRBJ2-7	TRBD1	CASRTPGQGSYEQYF	TGTGCCAGCAGGACACCGGGACAGGGATCCTACGAGCAGTACTTC
NA	TRBV5-1	TRBJ2-3	NA	CASSLAGNPWGTDTQYF	TGCGCCAGCAGCTTGGCCGGGAACCCCTGGGGCACAGATACGCAGTATTTT
NA	TRBV27	TRBJ2-3	NA	CASSLSSAVTDTQYF	TGTGCCAGCAGTTTATCGTCTGCAGTCACAGATACGCAGTATTTT
few	TRBV11-2	TRBJ2-1	NA	CASSRGGGSYNEQFF	TGTGCCAGCAGCCGAGGGGGGGGCTCCTACAATGAGCAGTTCTTC
NA	TRBV4-1	TRBJ2-7	TRBD2	CASSQGPGTSVSYEQYF	TGCGCCAGCAGCCAGGGTCCCGGGACTAGCGTCTCCTACGAGCAGTACTTC
NA	TRBV2	TRBJ1-5	NA	CASSAVYSNQPQHF	TGTGCCAGCAGTGCGGTCTATAGCAATCAGCCCCAGCATTTT
NA	TRBV21-1	TRBJ1-1	NA	CASSKPTNRGDVTEAFF	TGTGCCAGCTCAAAGCCCACTAACAGGGGGGACGTCACTGAAGCTTTCTTT
NA	TRBV29-1	TRBJ2-5	TRBD2	CSVKRSGGNQETQYF	TGCAGCGTTAAACGAAGCGGGGGTAACCAAGAGACCCAGTACTTC
NA	TRBV30	TRBJ2-3	TRBD2	CAWSIGTSEYTQYF	TGTGCCTGGAGTATTGGGACTAGCGAGTATACGCAGTATTTT
NA	TRBV27	TRBJ1-2	NA	CASSSDRTPHGYTF	TGTGCCAGCAGCTCAGACAGGACGCCCCATGGCTACACCTTC
NA	TRBV5-4	TRBJ2-1	NA	CASSLTGNNEQFF	TGTGCCAGCAGCTTAACAGGGAACAATGAGCAGTTCTTC
once	TRBV28	TRBJ2-3	NA	CASSQGGARTDTQYF	TGTGCCAGCAGTCAAGGGGGGGCGCGAACAGATACGCAGTATTTT
few	TRBV6-5	TRBJ2-5	TRBD2	CASSPGLAWLTQYF	TGTGCCAGCAGCCCGGGACTAGCTTGGCTCACCCAGTACTTC
NA	TRBV7-2	TRBJ2-3	NA	CASNKRDTTQYF	TGTGCCAGCAACAAGAGGGATACTACGCAGTATTTT
NA	TRBV13	TRBJ1-2	TRBD1	CASSFTGTGGMNGYPF	TGTGCCAGCAGCTTTACCGGGACAGGGGGCATGAATGGCTACCCCTTC
NA	TRBV5-4	TRBJ1-6	NA	CASSLSEAPLRF	TGTGCCAGCAGCTTGAGTGAAGCACCCCTCCGCTTT
NA	TRBV7-9	TRBJ1-6	NA	CASSLARDSPLHF	TGTGCCAGCAGCTTAGCCAGGGATTCACCCCTCCACTTT
NA	TRBV7-9	TRBJ2-5	NA	CASSLAGVGIQETQYF	TGTGCCAGCAGCTTAGCAGGTGTCGGGATCCAAGAGACCCAGTACTTC
NA	TRBV27	TRBJ1-1	NA	CASSLGGTNTEAFF	TGTGCCAGCAGTTTAGGGGGGACGAACACTGAAGCTTTCTTT
NA	TRBV30	TRBJ1-5	NA	CAWSESTWQPQHF	TGTGCCTGGAGTGAGTCAACTTGGCAGCCCCAGCATTTT
NA	TRBV19	TRBJ2-2	TRBD1	CVQGDTGELFF	TGTGTGCAGGGGGACACCGGGGAGCTGTTTTTT
few	TRBV9	TRBJ1-3	NA	CASSSSGGNTIYF	TGTGCCAGCAGCTCTTCCGGGGGAAACACCATATATTTT
NA	TRBV10-3	TRBJ1-1	TRBD1	CAISESQGTEAFF	TGTGCCATCAGTGAGTCACAGGGGACTGAAGCTTTCTTT
NA	TRBV2	TRBJ2-5	TRBD1	CASGWTGAQETQYF	TGTGCCAGCGGCTGGACAGGGGCGCAAGAGACCCAGTACTTC
NA	TRBV5-4	TRBJ2-1	TRBD2	CASSLGLAGGNEQFF	TGTGCCAGCAGCTTGGGGCTAGCGGGGGGGAATGAGCAGTTCTTC
NA	TRBV12-5	TRBJ2-2	TRBD1	CASGLVRGQGITGELFF	TGTGCTAGTGGTTTGGTACGAGGACAGGGTATAACCGGGGAGCTGTTTTTT
NA	TRBV7-6	TRBJ1-1	NA	CASSPSGGNTEAFF	TGTGCCAGCAGCCCCAGTGGCGGGAACACTGAAGCTTTCTTT
NA	TRBV6-6	TRBJ2-5	NA	CASSYGDNQETQYF	TGTGCCAGCAGTTACGGGGACAACCAAGAGACCCAGTACTTC
NA	TRBV6-1	TRBJ1-1	TRBD1	CASKTTDRDEAFF	TGTGCCAGCAAAACTACGGACAGGGATGAAGCTTTCTTT
NA	TRBV28	TRBJ2-7	NA	CASSFTPGPYEQYF	TGTGCCAGCAGTTTCACTCCAGGCCCCTACGAGCAGTACTTC
NA	TRBV27	TRBJ2-1	TRBD2	CASALAGVINEQFF	TGTGCCAGCGCACTAGCGGGGGTCATCAATGAGCAGTTCTTC
NA	TRBV6-5	TRBJ2-3	TRBD1	CASSPGQVSLYF	TGTGCCAGCAGCCCCGGACAGGTCTCCTTGTATTTT
once	TRBV5-4	TRBJ2-1	NA	CASRGTYNEQFF	TGTGCCAGCAGGGGGACATACAATGAGCAGTTCTTC
few	TRBV19	TRBJ2-7	NA	CASSISLTYEQYF	TGTGCCAGTAGTATAAGCCTGACCTACGAGCAGTACTTC
NA	TRBV6-1	TRBJ2-7	TRBD1	CASNRGSEQYF	TGTGCCAGCAACAGGGGTAGCGAGCAGTACTTC
NA	TRBV19	TRBJ1-4	NA	CATGVGSGEKLFF	TGTGCCACTGGGGTGGGGAGTGGTGAAAAACTGTTTTTT
NA	TRBV19	TRBJ2-3	TRBD2	CASRTSGGARTDTQYF	TGTGCCAGTCGGACTAGCGGGGGGGCCCGCACAGATACGCAGTATTTT
NA	TRBV2	TRBJ2-7	TRBD1	CASSEILGQTYEQYF	TGTGCCAGCAGTGAAATTCTGGGACAGACCTACGAGCAGTACTTC